The 14 T cell receptor beta chains below all came from one sample that was sequenced in a study of T cells after yellow fever vaccination. TCRdb re-called the 5' RACE reads with MiXCR, one entry per CDR3 protein. Among about 210,000 distinct CDR3 sequences listed, around 6.7% were seen once. Sample: CD4+ T cells sorted from PBMCs, taken on the day of the yellow fever booster vaccination. These receptors all stem from a man aged 25-40 years who received the YFV17D yellow fever vaccine.

This clonotype came up many times. V is TRBV20-1 and J is TRBJ2-1; D gene uncertain. Looked up from germline, CDR1 is DFQATT and CDR2 is SNEGSKA (reference sequence). The CDR3 covers 13 residues. Trimming shortened V by 2 bases and J by 3 bases, and 8 bases separated the two germline ends. This CDR3 is CSARPPVYNEQFF. As DNA, the CDR3 is TGCAGTGCTAGACCCCCGGTCTACAATGAGCAGTTCTTC.

Many counts were recorded for this clonotype. The CDR3 region is CASSLGRGSYNEQFF. Here the CDR3 DNA reads TGTGCCAGCAGTTTGGGCAGGGGCAGTTACAATGAGCAGTTCTTC. The chain carries TRBV28 and TRBJ2-1; D may be TRBD1 (6 bases). Germline CDR1 reads MDHEN; CDR2 reads SYDVKM. This CDR3 comprises 15 residues. Trimming cost V 3 bases and J 4 bases, with 13 bases left between them.

This chain's CDR3 is CASSLTGGPGNTIYF. The DNA for the CDR3 is TGTGCCAGCAGCTTAACTGGGGGCCCCGGAAACACCATATATTTT. V gene TRBV7-2 combines with J gene TRBJ1-3; TRBD1 is a possible D gene (6 bases). The CDR3 runs 15 residues. V shed 2 bases and J shed 4 bases, with 12 bases lying between them. CDR1 is SGHTA, CDR2 FQGNSA, per germline.

This rearrangement joins TRBV20-1 to TRBJ2-7, with D possibly being TRBD2 (5 bases). Trimming took 1 base from V and 4 from J, leaving 11 bases between them. The V gene's germline CDR1 is DFQATT and CDR2 SNEGSKA (reference sequence). This CDR3 is built from 13 residues. The CDR3 DNA reads as TGCAGTGCTAGAGTTGCGAGGGTGTACGAGCAGTACTTC. As protein: CSARVARVYEQYF.

This clonotype was observed a few times. The rearrangement links TRBV9 to TRBJ2-7; 9 bases are shared with TRBD2. With 0 bases clipped from V and 3 bases from J, the junction kept 4 bases outside the gene matches. The CDR3 consists of 15 residues. In germline, CDR1 is SGDLS, CDR2 YYNGEE. The CDR3 reads CASSVGVSGGYEQYF. CDR3 DNA sequence: TGTGCCAGCAGCGTAGGAGTTAGCGGGGGCTACGAGCAGTACTTC.

In this sample, this clonotype turned up many times. J is TRBJ2-5 and V is TRBV29-1, with TRBD1 matching 11 bases. Germline V gene data show CDR1 as SQVTM and CDR2 as ANQGSEA. The CDR3 is 15 residues long. Trimming removed 6 bases from V and 5 bases from J; junction bases left unmatched: 11. The chain's CDR3 is CSVGTGTGGFETQYF. CDR3 sequence (DNA): TGCAGCGTGGGGACCGGGACAGGGGGTTTTGAGACCCAGTACTTC.

This sequence joins TRBV4-3 and TRBJ2-3; 10 bases align to TRBD2. J gave up 5 bases and V 3 bases, and 8 bases lay outside the gene matches. The CDR3 is 16 amino acids. Germline CDR1 is LGHNA and CDR2 is YSLEER. CDR3 bases: TGCGCCAGCAGCCACCGCACGGCTAGCGGGGGAGATACGCAGTATTTT. Protein: CASSHRTASGGDTQYF.

In this sample, this clonotype turned up many times. J is TRBJ1-1 and V is TRBV28, with 8 bases aligning to TRBD1. The CDR3 runs 14 residues. Trimming cost V 4 bases and J 7 bases; bases outside gene matches: 8. Germline V gene data show CDR1 as MDHEN and CDR2 as SYDVKM. CDR3 amino acids: CASSYLPGQGEAFF. DNA for the CDR3: TGTGCCAGCAGTTACCTCCCCGGACAGGGTGAAGCTTTCTTT.

This clonotype has only a few counts. The gene calls are TRBV5-1 and TRBJ2-3; 8 bases agree with TRBD1. Germline-derived CDR1 and CDR2 are SGHRS and YFSETQ. The CDR3 contains 14 residues. The trim removed 3 bases at V and 6 bases at J, leaving 6 bases unmatched. The CDR3 sequence: CASSSGQASDTQYF. The DNA for the CDR3 is TGCGCCAGCAGCTCGGGACAGGCCTCTGATACGCAGTATTTT.

The gene calls are TRBV6-5 and TRBJ2-7; 12 bases are a match to TRBD2. Germline loops: CDR1 MNHEY, CDR2 SVGAGI. The CDR3 has 17 amino acids. J gave up 2 bases and V 2 bases, and 7 bases lay outside the gene matches. The CDR3 nucleotides read TGTGCCAGCAGTTACGGACTAGCGGGGAACTTTCCCTACGAGCAGTACTTC. Encoded protein: CASSYGLAGNFPYEQYF.

Many counts were recorded for this clonotype. The V and J genes are TRBV6-5 and TRBJ2-5; D is possibly TRBD2 (6 bases). Germline assignment: CDR1 MNHEY and CDR2 SVGAGI. Trimming shortened V by 4 bases and J by 4 bases, and 16 bases separated the two germline ends. CDR3 size: 15 residues. CDR3 sequence reads: CASSLYGGGGETQYF. For the CDR3, the DNA is TGTGCCAGCAGTTTATACGGGGGTGGTGGAGAGACCCAGTACTTC.

This clonotype turned up a few times. The rearrangement links TRBV20-1 to TRBJ2-7; weak D call: TRBD2 (5 bases). Germline CDR1 and CDR2: DFQATT and SNEGSKA (reference sequence). The CDR3 extends over 14 amino acids. The V and J ends lost 4 bases and 4 bases respectively, with 17 bases between them. In DNA, the CDR3 is TGCAGTGCTACCGGCGGCGGGTGGATTTACGAGCAGTACTTC. Protein sequence: CSATGGGWIYEQYF.

This clonotype was observed a handful of times. The V and J genes are TRBV10-3 and TRBJ2-2, with 9 bases that match TRBD1. The CDR3 length is 13 residues. V was pared by 4 bases and J by 6 bases, with 0 bases of the junction left unmatched. Germline assignment: CDR1 ENHRY and CDR2 SYGVKD. DNA of the CDR3: TGTGCCATCAGTGGGGACAGGGCCGGGGAGCTGTTTTTT. As protein: CAISGDRAGELFF.

This clonotype appeared many times. This chain joins TRBV5-8 and TRBJ1-1, with D hard to call. Trimming cost V 0 bases and J 13 bases, with 10 bases left between them. Germline lookup yields CDR1 SGHTS and CDR2 YDEGEE. The CDR3 sequence is 11 residues long. The CDR3 nucleotides are TGTGCCAGCAGCTTGGTCGCTTCGGGTTTCTTT. As protein: CASSLVASGFF.